This passage covers 28 T cell receptor beta chains from one sample sequenced in a study of T cells after yellow fever vaccination. TCRdb independently ran MiXCR on the 5' RACE reads; one entry per CDR3 protein. There are more than 300,000 distinct CDR3 sequences in the sample; 3.5% to 4.5% occur only once, and roughly 19% lies in the top ten. Sample: PBMCs, taken 15 days after the yellow fever booster vaccination. The receptors derive from a man aged 18 to 29 who received the YFV17D yellow fever vaccine.

This clonotype was detected a few times. The chain uses TRBV4-1 and TRBJ2-2; 14 bases align to TRBD2. The J segment lost 5 bases and the V segment lost 4 bases, leaving 12 bases of the junction unmatched. The CDR3 consists of 19 residues. CDR1 is MGHRA and CDR2 is YSYEKL in the germline V gene. The CDR3 sequence: CASSRLPGLAGAFTGELFF. The CDR3 bases are TGCGCCAGCAGCCGCCTTCCGGGACTAGCGGGGGCCTTTACCGGGGAGCTGTTTTTT.

The table lists this clonotype with many counts. V gene TRBV5-1 combines with J gene TRBJ2-2, with TRBD1 as a possible D gene (5 bases). The CDR3 runs 13 residues. Per germline, CDR1 SGHRS and CDR2 YFSETQ. The V gene lost 1 base and the J gene lost 6 bases, with 7 bases spanning the gap. The chain's CDR3 is CASSLWGAGELFF. CDR3 sequence (DNA): TGCGCCAGCAGCTTGTGGGGCGCCGGGGAGCTGTTTTTT.

This clonotype was seen repeatedly, ten times or more. The V and J genes are TRBV2 and TRBJ1-5; the D gene is possibly TRBD1 (5 bases). Between the trimmed V and J ends, which lost 7 bases and 2 bases, there was a span of 9 bases. Per germline, CDR1 SNHLY and CDR2 FYNNEI. CDR3 length: 13 residues. In nucleotides, the CDR3 is TGTGCCAGCAAGGGCAGGGGCAATCAGCCCCAGCATTTT. This codes for CASKGRGNQPQHF. The full variable domain, in which reference TRBV2 and TRBJ1-5 provide the parts outside the CDR3, is EPEVTQTPSHQVTQMGQEVILRCVPISNHLYFYWYRQILGQKVEFLVSFYNNEISEKSEIFDDQFSVERPDGSNFTLKIRSTKLEDSAMYFCASKGRGNQPQHFGDGTRLSIL.

This clonotype was seen many times. The rearrangement links TRBV6-2 or TRBV6-3 to TRBJ2-7, with 7 positions matching TRBD1. Germline CDR1 reads MNHEY; CDR2 reads SVGEGT. Germline trimming cut 10 bases from V and 5 bases from J; bases unmatched to any gene: 8. The CDR3 contains 12 residues. This chain's CDR3 is CATAQGLHEQYF. CDR3 coding DNA: TGTGCCACCGCACAGGGGCTGCACGAGCAGTACTTC.

This clonotype was picked up many times. The chain joins TRBV4-2 to TRBJ2-1; 10 bases agree with TRBD2. The CDR3 loop spans 15 amino acids. Germline lookup yields CDR1 LGHNA and CDR2 YNFKEQ. The trim removed 1 base at V and 8 bases at J, leaving 5 bases unmatched. The CDR3 reads CASSQGAGGLDEQFF. CDR3 DNA: TGTGCCAGCAGCCAAGGAGCGGGGGGGCTTGATGAGCAGTTCTTC.

The table lists this clonotype with many counts. This sequence joins TRBV4-1 and TRBJ2-1; possibly TRBD1 or TRBD2 for D (6 bases each). V shed 1 base and J shed 1 base, with 11 bases lying between them. CDR3 length: 16 amino acids. The germline V gene has CDR1 MGHRA and CDR2 YSYEKL. CDR3 in amino acids: CASSQATGASYNEQFF. CDR3 bases: TGCGCCAGCAGCCAAGCAACGGGGGCTTCCTACAATGAGCAGTTCTTC.

The chain has TRBV5-6 and TRBJ2-3; D unresolved. The V gene's germline CDR1 is SGHDT and CDR2 YYEEEE. This CDR3 is built from 15 residues. Deletions cut 0 bases from V and 5 bases from J, with 13 bases between. The CDR3 DNA sequence: TGTGCCAGCAGCTTGGTCGGCGATGGGGAAGATACGCAGTATTTT. Its protein is CASSLVGDGEDTQYF.

This clonotype was recorded many times. The V and J genes are TRBV30 and TRBJ2-7; D possibly corresponds to TRBD1 (6 bases). The CDR3 sequence is 13 residues long. Germline V CDR1 and CDR2: GTSNPN, SVGIG (reference sequence). V lost 8 bases and J 4 bases, leaving 18 bases between the germline ends. The CDR3 sequence: CAKTGPPRYEQYF. CDR3 sequence (DNA): TGTGCCAAAACAGGGCCCCCCCGGTACGAGCAGTACTTC.

V gene TRBV29-1 combines with J gene TRBJ1-1; the match to TRBD1 covers 7 bases. Germline V CDR1 and CDR2: SQVTM, ANQGSEA. Trimming took 5 bases from V and 3 from J; bases not matched to a gene: 9. This CDR3 has 14 residues. In DNA, the CDR3 is TGCAGCGTTTCGACAGGGAGGACGTACACTGAAGCTTTCTTT. Translation gives CSVSTGRTYTEAFF.

This clonotype was detected only a few times. This chain uses TRBV5-1 with TRBJ2-2; unclear D gene. Germline CDR1 reads SGHRS; CDR2 reads YFSETQ. The CDR3 consists of 17 residues. V shed 4 bases and J shed 0 bases, with 16 bases lying between them. CDR3 residues: CASSVLLAGPNTGELFF. CDR3 sequence (DNA): TGCGCCAGCAGCGTCCTTTTGGCAGGACCGAACACCGGGGAGCTGTTTTTT.

The sample holds one count of this clonotype. The chain joins TRBV19 to TRBJ2-6, with D unresolved. The germline gives CDR1 LNHDA, CDR2 SQIVND (reference sequence). V dropped 4 bases and J dropped 2 bases, with 12 bases sitting between them. This CDR3 contains 16 residues. Written as DNA, the CDR3 is TGTGCCAGTAGTACACAAACCTTCCCTGGGGCCAACGTCCTGACTTTC. Translated, it gives CASSTQTFPGANVLTF.

This clonotype was detected ten times or more. The CDR3 spells CASSERRETQYF. CDR3 bases: TGTGCCAGCAGTGAGCGGCGAGAGACCCAGTACTTC. This chain uses TRBV6-6 with TRBJ2-5, with a possible D match to TRBD2 (5 bases). CDR3 size: 12 residues. Trimming pared 5 bases from V and 4 bases from J, leaving 8 bases between. CDR1 is MNHNY and CDR2 is SVGAGI in the germline V gene (reference sequence).

This clonotype has more than one count but fewer than ten. This chain connects TRBV28 to TRBJ2-5; 9 bases are a match to TRBD2. Germline assignment: CDR1 MDHEN and CDR2 SYDVKM. The CDR3 sequence is 16 residues long. V shed 6 bases and J 4 bases; nucleotides not matched to a gene: 12. The CDR3 bases are TGTGCCAGCAGCTCTCAGGTAGCGGGGGCATTAGAGACCCAGTACTTC. Translated: CASSSQVAGALETQYF. Variable domain in full (rest from reference TRBV28 and TRBJ2-5): DVKVTQSSRYLVKRTGEKVFLECVQDMDHENMFWYRQDPGLGLRLIYFSYDVKMKEKGDIPEGYSVSREKKERFSLILESASTNQTSMYLCASSSQVAGALETQYFGPGTRLLVL.

This clonotype came up many times. J is TRBJ2-5 and V is TRBV6-1; TRBD2 is a possible D gene (5 bases). V was shortened by 2 bases and J by 5 bases, with 9 bases between the two germline ends. The CDR3 consists of 13 residues. The germline CDR1 and CDR2 sequences are MNHNS and SASEGT. In nucleotides, the CDR3 is TGTGCCAGCAGTGAACGGGCGGGTGAGACCCAGTACTTC. Protein sequence: CASSERAGETQYF.

This chain uses TRBV6-5 with TRBJ1-6; no clear D gene. This CDR3 spans 14 amino acids. Looked up from germline, CDR1 is MNHEY and CDR2 is SVGAGI. Trimming removed 6 bases from V and 6 bases from J, with 12 bases in between. The CDR3 is CASSPHGINSPLHF. The CDR3 coding sequence is TGTGCCAGCAGCCCACACGGGATTAATTCACCCCTCCACTTT.

This clonotype has a handful of counts. The rearrangement links TRBV7-9 to TRBJ1-5; tentative D call: TRBD1 (6 bases). Trimming left V 5 bases short and J 0 bases short, with 17 bases between. Per the germline V gene, CDR1 is SEHNR and CDR2 is FQNEAQ (reference sequence). The CDR3 loop spans 17 amino acids. The CDR3 DNA follows: TGTGCCAGCAGCCAATACGGGGGCGGGTATAGCAATCAGCCCCAGCATTTT. It encodes CASSQYGGGYSNQPQHF.

There are many counts of this clonotype. The J gene is TRBJ2-2, the V gene TRBV20-1; D not resolved. The V gene lost 3 bases and the J gene lost 0 bases, with 8 bases spanning the gap. This CDR3 region has 14 residues. Germline V lookup: CDR1 DFQATT, CDR2 SNEGSKA (reference sequence). CDR3 loop: CSASQPANTGELFF. CDR3 nucleotide sequence: TGCAGTGCTAGTCAGCCCGCGAACACCGGGGAGCTGTTTTTT.

The chain joins TRBV15 to TRBJ1-1; unclear D gene. The germline CDR1 and CDR2 sequences are LNHNV and YYDKDF (reference sequence). V was shortened by 0 bases and J by 1 base, with 9 bases between the two germline ends. The CDR3 sequence is 15 residues long. The CDR3 sequence: CATSRDRAANTEAFF. The CDR3 DNA follows: TGTGCCACCAGCAGAGATCGGGCAGCGAACACTGAAGCTTTCTTT. The full variable domain, rest sourced from reference TRBV15 and TRBJ1-1, is DAMVIQNPRYQVTQFGKPVTLSCSQTLNHNVMYWYQQKSSQAPKLLFHYYDKDFNNEADTPDNFQSRRPNTSFCFLDIRSPGLGDTAMYLCATSRDRAANTEAFFGQGTRLTVV.

The chain couples TRBV5-1 to TRBJ2-7; 12 bases fit TRBD2. The germline CDR1 and CDR2 sequences are SGHRS and YFSETQ. V gave up 3 bases and J gave up 4 bases; unmatched junction bases: 5. CDR3 length: 15 residues. CDR3 amino acids: CASSSSGGGLYEQYF. CDR3 in DNA: TGCGCCAGCAGCTCTAGCGGGGGGGGTTTATACGAGCAGTACTTC.

This clonotype was observed many times. The J gene is TRBJ1-3, the V gene TRBV12-3 or TRBV12-4; D not certain. V was clipped by 1 base and J by 0 bases, with 7 bases between them. The CDR3 loop spans 15 amino acids. The CDR3 nucleotides read TGTGCCAGCAGTTTAGTAGTGAGCTCTGGAAACACCATATATTTT. Encoded protein: CASSLVVSSGNTIYF.

This clonotype was picked up many times. V and J are TRBV4-3 and TRBJ1-4; D is possibly TRBD1 (5 bases). This CDR3 is built from 15 residues. V was trimmed by 4 bases and J by 8 bases, leaving 17 bases between them. CDR1 LGHNA and CDR2 YSLEER come from the germline V gene. CDR3 residues: CASSPLGREAEKLFF. CDR3 sequence (DNA): TGCGCCAGCAGCCCCCTCGGCAGGGAAGCCGAAAAACTGTTTTTT.

This sequence joins TRBV5-1 and TRBJ2-2; a possible D gene is TRBD1 (5 bases). V was shortened by 0 bases and J by 5 bases, with 11 bases between the two germline ends. The CDR3 has 15 residues. Per germline, CDR1 SGHRS and CDR2 YFSETQ. CDR3 protein: CASSLVRGSTGELFF. CDR3 DNA: TGCGCCAGCAGCTTGGTTAGGGGTTCGACCGGGGAGCTGTTTTTT.

This chain links TRBV5-4 with TRBJ2-7; perhaps TRBD2 as D (6 bases). This CDR3 region has 14 residues. Germline assignment: CDR1 SGHNT and CDR2 YYREEE (reference sequence). Trimming shortened V by 0 bases and J by 4 bases, and 11 bases separated the two germline ends. CDR3 amino acids: CASSLGEDEYEQYF. The CDR3 DNA is TGTGCCAGCAGCTTGGGGGAGGATGAATACGAGCAGTACTTC.

This clonotype was seen only a few times. This chain joins TRBV5-1 and TRBJ2-3, with D possibly being TRBD2 (6 bases). CDR3 size: 14 residues. CDR1 and CDR2 (germline): SGHRS, YFSETQ. V lost 5 bases, J lost 2 bases, and 12 bases lay in between. The DNA of the CDR3 is TGCGCCAGCAGTTCGAGCGGGTACACAGATACGCAGTATTTT. Its translation: CASSSSGYTDTQYF.

This clonotype has ten or more counts. The chain combines TRBV20-1 with TRBJ2-5; either TRBD1 or TRBD2 may fit D (5 bases each). Germline CDR1 is DFQATT and CDR2 is SNEGSKA (reference sequence). Trimming removed 6 bases from V and 5 bases from J, with 13 bases in between. The CDR3 sequence is 12 residues long. This CDR3 is CSARRGGETQYF. CDR3 DNA sequence: TGCAGTGCGAGAAGGGGCGGGGAGACCCAGTACTTC.

J is TRBJ1-6 and V is TRBV20-1; D is unresolved. V lost 1 base to trimming and J lost 0 bases, with 7 bases between them. The CDR3 contains 15 residues. Germline CDR1 and CDR2: DFQATT and SNEGSKA (reference sequence). CDR3 nucleotides: TGCAGTGCTAGAGTTAGGAGCTCCTATAATTCACCCCTCCACTTT. Translating it yields CSARVRSSYNSPLHF.

This clonotype showed up many times. This rearrangement joins TRBV6-6 to TRBJ1-1; TRBD1 aligns across 9 bases. CDR1 is MNHNY, CDR2 SVGAGI, per germline (reference sequence). Trimming removed 6 bases from V and 1 base from J; junction bases left unmatched: 6. The CDR3 is 15 residues long. CDR3 residues: CASSQGQGTNTEAFF. CDR3 DNA: TGTGCCAGCAGCCAAGGACAGGGGACGAACACTGAAGCTTTCTTT.

Concerning this clonotype itself: This may come from a read error, since a much larger clone is one base off. The CDR3 is CAHGTGPYEQFF. The CDR3 DNA reads TGTGCCCACGGGACAGGGCCCTACGAGCAGTTCTTC. The chain employs TRBV10-3 and TRBJ2-7; 9 bases align to TRBD1. Matching the DNA end better, TRBJ2-1 makes the J call doubtful. Germline V lookup: CDR1 ENHRY, CDR2 SYGVKD. The CDR3 is made up of 12 amino acids.